Listed here are 15 T cell receptor beta chains from one sample, sequenced in a study of blood T cells in healthy people across ages. Sample-barcoded 5' priming and a J-beta primer mix drove a second PCR of roughly 6 to 12 cycles. TCRdb itself ran the 5' RACE reads through MiXCR, one entry per CDR3 protein. The data hold about 1.8 million distinct CDR3 sequences, with just under 50% observed a single time. The specimen sequenced was blood. Every receptor here comes from a woman aged 40 to 50 in good health.

The CDR3 protein is CASSYQARYEQYF. In nucleotides, the CDR3 is TGTGCCAGCAGTTACCAGGCCAGGTACGAGCAGTACTTC. V is TRBV6-2 or TRBV6-3 and J is TRBJ2-7; D uncertain. The CDR3 runs 13 residues. CDR1 is MNHEY and CDR2 is SVGEGT in the germline V gene. Trimming removed 2 bases from V and 4 bases from J, with 9 bases in between.

The chain carries TRBV7-2 and TRBJ1-2, with TRBD1 matching over 9 bases. V gave up 3 bases and J gave up 6 bases; unmatched junction bases: 8. The CDR3 sequence is 15 residues long. Germline values: CDR1 SGHTA, CDR2 FQGNSA. CDR3 sequence: CASSFGQGTFDGYTF. For the CDR3, the DNA is TGTGCCAGCAGCTTTGGACAGGGGACTTTCGATGGCTACACCTTC.

The chain is built from TRBV11-2 and TRBJ1-5; possibly TRBD1 for D (5 bases). The CDR3 runs to 15 residues. The germline V gene encodes CDR1 SGHAT and CDR2 FQNNGV. The ends were cut back, 0 bases at V and 7 bases at J, with 13 bases in the middle. DNA for the CDR3: TGTGCCAGCAGCTTAGAGGGGGGGGTGGGACAGCCCCAGCATTTT. This translates into CASSLEGGVGQPQHF. The full variable domain, with the rest looked up from reference TRBV11-2 and TRBJ1-5, is EAGVAQSPRYKIIEKRQSVAFWCNPISGHATLYWYQQILGQGPKLLIQFQNNGVVDDSQLPKDRFSAERLKGVDSTLKIQPAKLEDSAVYLCASSLEGGVGQPQHFGDGTRLSIL.

This clonotype was found many times. The chain links TRBV6-5 to TRBJ1-2; unclear D gene. Germline V gives CDR1 MNHEY, CDR2 SVGAGI. The V and J ends lost 2 bases and 6 bases respectively, with 4 bases between them. The CDR3 has 11 residues. The CDR3 nucleotides are TGTGCCAGCAGTTACGGGGATGGCTACACCTTC. This gives the protein CASSYGDGYTF.

The rearrangement links TRBV27 to TRBJ2-3, with unresolved D. Looked up from germline, CDR1 is MNHEY and CDR2 is SMNVEV (reference sequence). V was pared by 3 bases and J by 0 bases, with 10 bases between. The CDR3 has 15 residues. CDR3 protein: CASSFLPFSTDTQYF. In nucleotides, the CDR3 is TGTGCCAGCAGTTTTCTGCCCTTTAGCACAGATACGCAGTATTTT.

The chain has TRBV7-6 and TRBJ2-7, with TRBD2 as a possible D gene (5 bases). The ends were cut back, 5 bases at V and 0 bases at J, with 11 bases in the middle. Germline CDR1 SGHVS, CDR2 FNYEAQ. The CDR3 loop spans 14 amino acids. CDR3 loop: CASSTDGVSYEQYF. Here the CDR3 DNA reads TGTGCCAGCAGCACCGACGGGGTCTCCTACGAGCAGTACTTC. Filled out from reference TRBV7-6 and TRBJ2-7, the complete variable domain reads GAGVSQSPRYKVTKRGQDVALRCDPISGHVSLYWYRQALGQGPEFLTYFNYEAQQDKSGLPNDRFSAERPEGSISTLTIQRTEQRDSAMYRCASSTDGVSYEQYFGPGTRLTVT.

This clonotype turned up a few times. The chain joins TRBV6-5 to TRBJ2-5, with 7 bases that match TRBD1. Germline CDR1 MNHEY, CDR2 SVGAGI. The CDR3 is 13 residues long. The J segment lost 4 bases and the V segment lost 10 bases, leaving 9 bases of the junction unmatched. CDR3 in amino acids: CATATGWLETQYF. CDR3 in DNA: TGTGCCACCGCGACAGGGTGGTTAGAGACCCAGTACTTC.

The J gene is TRBJ1-5, the V gene TRBV4-1; D is unclear. Trimming removed 0 bases from V and 0 bases from J, with 12 bases in between. The germline V gene encodes CDR1 MGHRA and CDR2 YSYEKL. This CDR3 has 17 residues. In DNA, the CDR3 is TGCGCCAGCAGCCAAGATGGTGGACCTTCTAGCAATCAGCCCCAGCATTTT. Translating gives CASSQDGGPSSNQPQHF.

J is TRBJ2-4 and V is TRBV7-9; D gene ambiguous. The CDR3 extends over 13 amino acids. The germline V gene has CDR1 SEHNR and CDR2 FQNEAQ (reference sequence). V lost 3 bases and J lost 8, with 11 bases in between. The DNA for the CDR3 is TGTGCCAGCAGCTTTCGAGGAGTCGACATTCAGTACTTC. This codes for CASSFRGVDIQYF.

This clonotype has a count of ten or more. The V call is TRBV7-2, the J call TRBJ2-5, with D possibly being TRBD1 (5 bases). Germline loops: CDR1 SGHTA, CDR2 FQGNSA. The CDR3 is 13 residues long. V lost 2 bases and J lost 5, with 9 bases in between. The CDR3 here is CASSLLGPETQYF. CDR3 nucleotides: TGTGCCAGCAGCTTATTGGGGCCGGAGACCCAGTACTTC.

The chain carries TRBV9 and TRBJ1-2; the D gene is possibly TRBD1 (6 bases). Germline V gene lookup returns CDR1 SGDLS and CDR2 YYNGEE. The CDR3 runs 15 residues. V was cut by 3 bases and J by 0 bases, with 12 bases left in between. CDR3 amino acids: CASSDGQSSNYGYTF. The CDR3 DNA sequence: TGTGCCAGCAGCGATGGACAGTCCTCTAACTATGGCTACACCTTC.

This clonotype was detected a few times. The V call is TRBV28, the J call TRBJ2-7, with D perhaps given as TRBD1 or TRBD2 (6 bases each). This CDR3 comprises 13 residues. Deletions cut 5 bases from V and 6 bases from J, with 14 bases between. Germline V gene sequence: CDR1 MDHEN, CDR2 SYDVKM. CDR3: CASSAGQTREQYF. Here the CDR3 DNA reads TGTGCCAGCAGTGCGGGACAAACCCGCGAGCAGTACTTC.

This clonotype has a handful of counts. This chain connects TRBV27 to TRBJ2-7, with D perhaps matching TRBD2 (6 bases). The V gene lost 5 bases and the J gene lost 0 bases, with 17 bases spanning the gap. Germline V CDR1 and CDR2: MNHEY, SMNVEV (reference sequence). CDR3 size: 16 residues. CDR3 residues: CASSQEVGDSSYEQYF. The CDR3 DNA reads TGTGCCAGCAGTCAGGAAGTGGGGGACTCCTCCTACGAGCAGTACTTC.

The rearrangement uses TRBV6-6 and TRBJ1-2; D possibly corresponds to TRBD1 (6 bases). CDR1 MNHNY and CDR2 SVGAGI come from the germline V gene (reference sequence). V lost 2 bases and J 2 bases, leaving 12 bases between the germline ends. CDR3 length: 15 amino acids. The CDR3 coding sequence is TGTGCCAGCAGTTACGGGACACGCGCAAACTATGGCTACACCTTC. It yields the protein CASSYGTRANYGYTF.

This clonotype occurred a few times. CDR3 residues: CASSQDSGQDSNQPQHF. The CDR3 DNA follows: TGTGCCAGCAGCCAAGATTCCGGACAGGATAGCAATCAGCCCCAGCATTTT. The chain carries TRBV4-2 and TRBJ1-5, with 7 bases fitting TRBD1. CDR3 size: 17 residues. Looked up from germline, CDR1 is LGHNA and CDR2 is YNFKEQ. V lost 0 bases, J lost 0 bases, and 5 bases stayed unmatched.